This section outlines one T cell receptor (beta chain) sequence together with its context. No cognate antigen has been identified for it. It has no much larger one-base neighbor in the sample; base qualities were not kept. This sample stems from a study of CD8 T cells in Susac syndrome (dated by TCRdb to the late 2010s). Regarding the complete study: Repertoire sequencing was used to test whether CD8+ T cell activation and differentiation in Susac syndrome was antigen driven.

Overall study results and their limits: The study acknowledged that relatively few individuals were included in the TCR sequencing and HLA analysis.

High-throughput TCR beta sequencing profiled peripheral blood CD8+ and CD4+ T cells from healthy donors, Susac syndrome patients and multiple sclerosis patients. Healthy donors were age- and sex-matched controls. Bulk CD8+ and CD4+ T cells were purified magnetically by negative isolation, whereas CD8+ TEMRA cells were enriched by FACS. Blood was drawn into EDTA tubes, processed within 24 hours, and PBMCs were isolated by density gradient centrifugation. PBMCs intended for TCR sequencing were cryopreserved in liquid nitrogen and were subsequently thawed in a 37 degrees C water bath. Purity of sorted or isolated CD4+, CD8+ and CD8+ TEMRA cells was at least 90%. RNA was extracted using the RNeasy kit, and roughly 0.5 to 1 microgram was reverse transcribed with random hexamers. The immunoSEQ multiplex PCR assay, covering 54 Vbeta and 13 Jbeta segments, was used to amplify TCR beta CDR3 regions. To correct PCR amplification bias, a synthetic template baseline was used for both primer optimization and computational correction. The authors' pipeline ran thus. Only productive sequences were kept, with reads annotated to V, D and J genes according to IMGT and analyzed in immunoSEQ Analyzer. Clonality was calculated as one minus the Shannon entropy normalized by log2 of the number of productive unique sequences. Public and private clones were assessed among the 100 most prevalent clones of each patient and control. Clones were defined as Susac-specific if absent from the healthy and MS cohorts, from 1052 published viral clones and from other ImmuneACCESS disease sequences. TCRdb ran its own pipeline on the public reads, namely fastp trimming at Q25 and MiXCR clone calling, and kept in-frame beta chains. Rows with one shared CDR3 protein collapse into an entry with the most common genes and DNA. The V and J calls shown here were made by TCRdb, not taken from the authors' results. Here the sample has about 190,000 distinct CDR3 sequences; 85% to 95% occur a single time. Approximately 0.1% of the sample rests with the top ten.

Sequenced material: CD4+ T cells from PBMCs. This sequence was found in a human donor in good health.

Here is the DNA: TGCGCCAGCAGCTTGGAGAATCTTGGGGATACGCAGTATTTT. Translated, it reads CASSLENLGDTQYF. Rearrangement joined TRBV5-1 to TRBJ2-3, with the D gene not clear enough to name. The CDR3 covers 14 residues, taking in both the cysteine and the phenylalanine. Here the CDR3 DNA is all that survives: 42 bases in frame from base 1. V lost 0 bases and J lost 6 bases; the stretch between them is 11 bases long. The germline V gene encodes CDR1 SGHRS and CDR2 YFSETQ.